These T cell receptor beta chains were read from a single sample in a study of T cells in Graves' hyperthyroidism and ophthalmopathy. TCRdb independently ran MiXCR on the multiplex PCR reads; one entry per CDR3 protein. The sample has around 400,000 distinct CDR3 sequences, about 16% seen once; the top ten hold approximately 20%. Sequencing used blood. Receptors were obtained from a woman in her fifties or sixties with Graves' ophthalmopathy. Both conserved end residues are part of each CDR3. The D gene is left open where the match is weak. Size is stated for part of the rows, as once, few or many counts, or as a class when the clone is expanded.

V	D	J	size	CDR3	DNA
TRBV5-1	.	TRBJ2-2	few	CASSLYRNTGEPFF	TGCGCCAGCAGCTTGTACCGAAACACCGGGGAGCCGTTTTTT
TRBV28	TRBD2	TRBJ2-1	.	CASSTRTSGRAVYNEQFF	TGTGCCAGCAGTACCCGGACTAGCGGGAGGGCCGTCTACAATGAGCAGTTCTTC
TRBV6-2/TRBV6-3	TRBD1	TRBJ2-7	many	CASSLDRGKNEQYF	TGTGCCAGCAGCTTGGACAGGGGAAAAAACGAGCAGTACTTC
TRBV7-9	.	TRBJ2-5	.	CASSTSAGRPQESQYF	TGTGCCAGCAGCACCTCGGCGGGGCGGCCCCAAGAGTCCCAGTACTTC
TRBV6-1	.	TRBJ1-2	many	CASSYAGQPTLNYGYTF	TGTGCCAGCAGTTATGCGGGGCAGCCAACCCTTAACTATGGCTACACCTTC
TRBV7-2	TRBD2	TRBJ2-5	many	CASSLLLTSGITRETQYF	TGTGCCAGCAGCCTACTATTGACTAGCGGGATCACCCGGGAGACCCAGTACTTC
TRBV29-1	.	TRBJ2-2	few	CSATSGQKGGELFF	TGCAGCGCTACTTCGGGACAAAAAGGCGGGGAGCTGTTTTTT
TRBV3-1	TRBD2	TRBJ2-7	many	CASSQGSSGHEQYF	TGTGCCAGCAGCCAAGGAAGTAGCGGGCACGAGCAGTACTTC
TRBV7-9	.	TRBJ2-1	few	CASSLDYPKDNEQFF	TGTGCCAGCAGCTTAGACTACCCCAAGGACAATGAGCAGTTCTTC
TRBV6-1	TRBD2	TRBJ2-1	many	CASSTPSGNYNEQFF	TGTGCCAGCAGCACTCCAAGCGGGAACTACAATGAGCAGTTCTTC
TRBV28	TRBD1	TRBJ2-1	few	CASRDPSGQGINEQFF	TGTGCCAGCAGAGATCCCTCGGGACAGGGAATTAATGAGCAGTTCTTC
TRBV10-3	.	TRBJ2-2	few	CATARSGTTNTGELFF	TGTGCCACCGCCCGCTCCGGGACCACGAACACCGGGGAGCTGTTTTTT
TRBV12-3/TRBV12-4	TRBD1	TRBJ2-5	few	CASSLFGQGAETQYF	TGTGCCAGCAGTTTATTCGGTCAGGGGGCAGAGACCCAGTACTTC
TRBV27	.	TRBJ2-7	few	CASPLGAAYEQYF	TGTGCCAGCCCACTGGGTGCCGCCTACGAGCAGTACTTC
TRBV2	TRBD2	TRBJ2-7	many	CASRGTSGTYEQYF	TGTGCCAGCAGGGGGACTAGCGGGACCTACGAGCAGTACTTC
TRBV7-9	TRBD2	TRBJ2-2	.	CASTPGGLLNTGELFF	TGTGCCAGCACCCCGGGGGGGCTCTTGAACACCGGGGAGCTGTTTTTT
TRBV4-1	.	TRBJ2-5	few	CASSPYLREEETQYF	TGCGCCAGCAGCCCTTACCTGAGGGAGGAAGAGACCCAGTACTTC
TRBV2	.	TRBJ1-2	many	CASQGANYGYTF	TGTGCCAGTCAGGGTGCCAACTATGGCTACACCTTC
TRBV6-2/TRBV6-3	.	TRBJ2-1	.	CASSYGTGNEQFF	TGTGCCAGCAGTTACGGGACTGGCAATGAGCAGTTCTTC
TRBV9	.	TRBJ2-1	many	CASSRTQSSYNEQFF	TGTGCCAGCAGCCGGACCCAGAGCTCCTACAATGAGCAGTTCTTC
TRBV6-1	.	TRBJ1-5	many	CASSDWTPGAYPGNQPQHF	TGTGCCAGCAGTGATTGGACCCCCGGCGCCTACCCGGGCAATCAGCCCCAGCATTTT
TRBV4-1	.	TRBJ2-5	.	CASSQEGARGYQETQYF	TGCGCCAGCAGCCAAGAGGGGGCCCGGGGGTACCAAGAGACCCAGTACTTC
TRBV7-6	.	TRBJ2-2	.	CASSFGTSYGELFF	TGTGCCAGCAGCTTCGGAACTAGCTACGGGGAGCTGTTTTTT
TRBV6-5	TRBD2	TRBJ2-7	few	CASSYYPRASGLSSYEQYF	TGTGCCAGCAGTTACTACCCCCGGGCTAGCGGGCTTAGCTCCTACGAGCAGTACTTC
TRBV19	TRBD1	TRBJ1-5	.	CASSMDRGNNQPQHF	TGTGCCAGTAGTATGGACAGGGGCAACAATCAGCCCCAGCATTTT
TRBV19	TRBD2	TRBJ2-1	few	CASSPRTSRSYNEQFF	TGTGCCAGTAGTCCCAGGACTAGTCGGTCCTACAATGAGCAGTTCTTC
TRBV27	TRBD2	TRBJ2-3	many	CASQVHSGGRDTQYF	TGTGCCAGCCAAGTTCATAGCGGGGGTAGGGATACGCAGTATTTT
TRBV12-3/TRBV12-4	TRBD2	TRBJ2-7	few	CASSSRLAGGREQYF	TGTGCCAGCAGTTCACGACTAGCGGGAGGGCGCGAGCAGTACTTC
TRBV24-1	.	TRBJ1-5	many	CATSENRDVTHDQPQHF	TGTGCCACCAGTGAGAACAGGGATGTCACCCATGATCAGCCCCAGCATTTT
TRBV30	.	TRBJ2-7	many	CAWSIGRDYEQYF	TGTGCCTGGAGTATCGGCAGGGATTACGAGCAGTACTTC
TRBV19	TRBD2	TRBJ2-7	.	CASTLGGFSSGVYEQYF	TGTGCCAGTACCTTAGGAGGCTTTAGTAGCGGGGTCTACGAGCAGTACTTC
TRBV3-1	.	TRBJ1-1	many	CASSASGTVPTEAFF	TGTGCCAGCAGCGCCTCCGGGACGGTCCCCACTGAAGCTTTCTTT
TRBV6-2/TRBV6-3	TRBD1	TRBJ2-7	.	CATGVGTGVLGGTYEQYF	TGTGCCACTGGGGTGGGGACAGGGGTCCTTGGGGGCACCTACGAGCAGTACTTC
TRBV7-9	.	TRBJ1-6	few	CASSFPDNSPLHF	TGTGCCAGCAGCTTTCCAGACAATTCACCCCTCCACTTT
TRBV11-3	TRBD1	TRBJ2-2	many	CASSLTGSTTGELFF	TGTGCCAGCAGCTTGACAGGGTCGACTACCGGGGAGCTGTTTTTT
TRBV12-3/TRBV12-4	TRBD1	TRBJ1-5	few	CASSNRGWREPQHF	TGTGCCAGCAGCAACAGGGGGTGGAGGGAGCCCCAGCATTTT
TRBV7-6	TRBD2	TRBJ2-7	many	CASSLEPSGRAGEQYF	TGTGCCAGCAGCTTAGAGCCTAGCGGGAGGGCCGGGGAGCAGTACTTC
TRBV11-2	.	TRBJ1-1	many	CASSPPDRMNTEAFF	TGTGCCAGCAGCCCCCCAGACAGGATGAACACTGAAGCTTTCTTT
TRBV7-3	.	TRBJ2-2	many	CASSSGAFTGELFF	TGTGCCAGCAGCTCAGGGGCTTTCACCGGGGAGCTGTTTTTT
TRBV15	.	TRBJ1-4	few	CATSRERWYEKLFF	TGTGCCACCAGCAGAGAACGGTGGTATGAAAAACTGTTTTTT
TRBV30	.	TRBJ2-1	many	CAWSWRYNEQFF	TGTGCCTGGAGCTGGCGCTACAATGAGCAGTTCTTC
TRBV30	.	TRBJ1-5	.	CAWSPRLTSNQPQHF	TGTGCCTGGAGTCCTAGACTGACCAGCAATCAGCCCCAGCATTTT
TRBV5-1	.	TRBJ2-1	many	CASSLEGHNEQFF	TGCGCCAGCAGCTTGGAAGGGCACAATGAGCAGTTCTTC
TRBV7-6	TRBD2	TRBJ2-1	.	CASSLVSAGVDNEQFF	TGTGCCAGCAGCTTAGTCTCCGCGGGAGTCGACAATGAGCAGTTCTTC
TRBV9	TRBD2	TRBJ2-3	.	CAGSLHLLAGEQDTQYF	TGTGCCGGCAGCTTACACTTACTAGCGGGAGAACAAGATACGCAGTATTTT
TRBV3-1	.	TRBJ2-1	many	CASSQTGWSGGEQFF	TGTGCCAGCAGCCAAACAGGGTGGAGTGGCGGTGAGCAGTTCTTC
TRBV15	.	TRBJ2-7	.	CATSRDPGPSYEQYF	TGTGCCACCAGCAGAGACCCGGGGCCATCCTACGAGCAGTACTTC
TRBV12-3/TRBV12-4	TRBD1	TRBJ1-5	many	CASRRGTGVQPQHF	TGTGCCAGCAGAAGGGGGACAGGGGTTCAGCCCCAGCATTTT
TRBV5-6	TRBD2	TRBJ2-7	once	CASSVLAGGSYEQYF	TGTGCCAGCAGCGTACTAGCGGGAGGTTCCTACGAGCAGTACTTC
TRBV6-1	TRBD1	TRBJ1-2	few	CASGENPGQVYGCTF	TGTGCCAGCGGTGAAAACCCGGGACAGGTCTATGGCTGCACCTTC
TRBV5-6	TRBD2	TRBJ2-1	few	CASSGGLAGAYEQFF	TGTGCCAGCAGCGGGGGACTAGCGGGGGCATATGAGCAGTTCTTC
TRBV5-1	.	TRBJ2-5	.	CASSLCHGTPYGETQYF	TGCGCCAGCAGCTTGTGCCACGGGACACCGTACGGAGAGACCCAGTACTTC
TRBV20-1	.	TRBJ2-7	many	CSAREEGGYEQYF	TGCAGTGCTAGAGAAGAGGGCGGCTACGAGCAGTACTTC
TRBV7-9	.	TRBJ1-4	.	CASSFSGRDNEKLFF	TGTGCCAGCAGCTTTTCGGGGAGAGACAATGAAAAACTGTTTTTT
TRBV18	TRBD1	TRBJ1-1	many	CASSIRQGAEDTEAFF	TGTGCCAGCTCAATTAGGCAGGGGGCGGAGGACACTGAAGCTTTCTTT
TRBV3-1	TRBD1	TRBJ2-5	many	CASSLPSTGTGEETQYF	TGTGCCAGCAGCCTCCCTTCCACCGGGACAGGGGAAGAGACCCAGTACTTC
TRBV12-3/TRBV12-4	.	TRBJ1-1	.	CASSQWTEAFF	TGTGCCAGCAGCCAGTGGACTGAAGCTTTCTTT
TRBV24-1	TRBD2	TRBJ2-5	.	CATSDSGLAGAETQYF	TGTGCCACCAGTGATTCGGGACTAGCGGGAGCCGAGACCCAGTACTTC
TRBV7-2	TRBD2	TRBJ2-4	.	CASSKDRGEGLDIQYF	TGTGCCAGCAGCAAAGACCGGGGGGAGGGGCTGGACATTCAGTACTTC